Listed below are T cell receptor beta chains from one sample, sequenced in a study of shared clonotypes between healthy human individuals. Libraries were prepared by immunoSEQ multiplex PCR; TCRdb keeps only in-frame clonotypes and omits some of them. The table has roughly 2 million clones, around 95% seen once. Input material: naive CD4+ T cells sorted from blood. These receptors originate from a man between 18 and 35 years old in good health. Each CDR3 is given with its conserved first and last residue. Rows may omit the clone size; those that give it use once, few, many or a size class.

abundance	v_gene	j_gene	len	CDR3aa
once	TRBV4-3	TRBJ2-7	15	CASSQDSLSPYEQYF
NA	TRBV11-1	TRBJ1-4	15	CASSLRTATNEKLFF
NA	TRBV7-9	TRBJ1-6	15	CASSPGGQANSPLHF
NA	TRBV7-9	TRBJ1-1	14	CASSSTGGNAEAFF
once	TRBV9	TRBJ1-3	12	CASSSFGNTIYF
NA	TRBV18	TRBJ1-4	14	CASSRAASNEKLFF
NA	TRBV4-2	TRBJ2-4	18	CASSQDQSGTLAKNIQYF
NA	TRBV19	TRBJ2-3	14	CASSIDLATDTQYF
once	TRBV11-2	TRBJ2-2	13	CASSPGESGELFF
NA	TRBV5-1	TRBJ2-7	14	CASSLDGAPYEQYF
NA	TRBV7-3	TRBJ2-2	14	CASSLGAATGELFF
NA	TRBV30	TRBJ2-5	12	CAYRDAKQTQYF
once	TRBV20-1	TRBJ1-1	9	CSDFTEAFF
NA	TRBV5-6	TRBJ2-2	15	CASSYRVLKDGELFF
NA	TRBV30	TRBJ1-1	14	CAWSVTSRSTEAFF
NA	TRBV28	TRBJ2-3	16	CASSLSGGSFTDTQYF